This T cell receptor beta chain was sequenced during a study of cytomegalovirus exposure and HLA in healthy donors. Study overall: A subsequent analysis reported that the 110 or so validation repertoires were produced on the same platform that had also been used for the 600 to 700 first-cohort repertoires. General study points: Cytomegalovirus status was reportedly diagnosed by the classifier with high specificity and sensitivity. A few of the chains that were CMV-associated were confirmed in vitro to be specific for CMV antigens.

Concerning this clone itself: Antigen: not known.

Trimming shortened V by 4 bases and J by 5 bases, and 14 bases separated the two germline ends. CDR1 is SGHVS, CDR2 FNYEAQ, per germline. This CDR3 has 14 amino acids. Sequenced by immunoSEQ multiplex PCR; TCRdb stores in-frame clones only, minus some. The sample yields under 350,000 clones, 65% to 90% seen once. Sequenced material: PBMCs. This chain links TRBV7-6 with TRBJ1-2; D is perhaps TRBD1 (6 bases). This receptor was taken from a woman younger than 35 in good health and CMV-seronegative. The CDR3 protein is CASSSRTERYGYTF. The DNA of the CDR3 is TGTGCCAGCAGCTCAAGGACAGAGAGATATGGCTACACCTTC.